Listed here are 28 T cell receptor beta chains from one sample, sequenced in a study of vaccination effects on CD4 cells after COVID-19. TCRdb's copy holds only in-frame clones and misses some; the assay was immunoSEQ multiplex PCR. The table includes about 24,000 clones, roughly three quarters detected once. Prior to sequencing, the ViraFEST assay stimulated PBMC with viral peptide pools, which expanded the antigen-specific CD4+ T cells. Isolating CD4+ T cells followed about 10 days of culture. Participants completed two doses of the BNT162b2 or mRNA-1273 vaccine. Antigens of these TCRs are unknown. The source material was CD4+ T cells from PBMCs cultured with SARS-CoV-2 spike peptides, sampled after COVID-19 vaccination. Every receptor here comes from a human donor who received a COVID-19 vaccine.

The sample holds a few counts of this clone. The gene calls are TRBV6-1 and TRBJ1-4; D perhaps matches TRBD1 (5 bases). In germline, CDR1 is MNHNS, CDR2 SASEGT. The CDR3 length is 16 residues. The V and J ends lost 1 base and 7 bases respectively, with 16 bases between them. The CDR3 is CASSEGYGSGGEKLFF. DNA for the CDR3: TGTGCCAGCAGTGAAGGGTATGGGTCCGGGGGTGAAAAACTGTTTTTT.

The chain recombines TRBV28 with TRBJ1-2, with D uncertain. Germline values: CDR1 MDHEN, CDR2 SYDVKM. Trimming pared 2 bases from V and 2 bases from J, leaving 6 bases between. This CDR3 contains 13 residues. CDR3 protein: CASSLRRNYGYTF. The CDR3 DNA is TGTGCCAGCAGTTTACGAAGAAACTATGGCTACACCTTC.

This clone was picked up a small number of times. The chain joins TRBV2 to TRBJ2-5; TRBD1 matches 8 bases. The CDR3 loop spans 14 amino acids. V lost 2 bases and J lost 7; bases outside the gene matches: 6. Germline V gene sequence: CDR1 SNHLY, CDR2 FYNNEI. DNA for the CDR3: TGTGCCAGCAGTGAAAAGAGACAGGGGTTGACCCAGTACTTC. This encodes CASSEKRQGLTQYF. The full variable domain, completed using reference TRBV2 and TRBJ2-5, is EPEVTQTPSHQVTQMGQEVILRCVPISNHLYFYWYRQILGQKVEFLVSFYNNEISEKSEIFDDQFSVERPDGSNFTLKIRSTKLEDSAMYFCASSEKRQGLTQYFGPGTRLLVL.

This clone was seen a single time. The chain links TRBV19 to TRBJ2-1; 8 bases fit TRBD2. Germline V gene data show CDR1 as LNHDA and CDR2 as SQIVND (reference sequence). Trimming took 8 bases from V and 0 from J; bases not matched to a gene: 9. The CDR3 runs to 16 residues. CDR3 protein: CASGPGGTSSYNEQFF. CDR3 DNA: TGTGCCAGTGGACCGGGGGGGACGAGCTCCTACAATGAGCAGTTCTTC.

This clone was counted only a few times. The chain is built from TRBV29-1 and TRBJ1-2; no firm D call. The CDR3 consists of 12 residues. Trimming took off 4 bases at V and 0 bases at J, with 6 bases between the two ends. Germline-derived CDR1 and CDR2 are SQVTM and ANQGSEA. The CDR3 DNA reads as TGCAGCGTTGTTAGACCTAACTATGGCTACACCTTC. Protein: CSVVRPNYGYTF.

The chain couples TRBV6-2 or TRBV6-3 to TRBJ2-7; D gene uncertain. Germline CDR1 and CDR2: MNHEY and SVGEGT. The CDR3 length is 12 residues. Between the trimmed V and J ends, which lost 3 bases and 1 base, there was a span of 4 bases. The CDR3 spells CASSYPSYEQYF. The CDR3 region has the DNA TGTGCCAGCAGTTATCCGTCCTACGAGCAGTACTTC.

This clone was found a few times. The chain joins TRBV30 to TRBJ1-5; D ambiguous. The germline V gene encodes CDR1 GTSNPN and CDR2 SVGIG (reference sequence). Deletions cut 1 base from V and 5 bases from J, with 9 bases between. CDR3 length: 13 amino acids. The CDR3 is CAWSGGMDQPQHF. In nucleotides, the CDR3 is TGTGCCTGGAGTGGCGGTATGGATCAGCCCCAGCATTTT. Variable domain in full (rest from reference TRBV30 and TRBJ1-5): SQTIHQWPATLVQPVGSPLSLECTVEGTSNPNLYWYRQAAGRGLQLLFYSVGIGQISSEVPQNLSASRPQDRQFILSSKKLLLSDSGFYLCAWSGGMDQPQHFGDGTRLSIL.

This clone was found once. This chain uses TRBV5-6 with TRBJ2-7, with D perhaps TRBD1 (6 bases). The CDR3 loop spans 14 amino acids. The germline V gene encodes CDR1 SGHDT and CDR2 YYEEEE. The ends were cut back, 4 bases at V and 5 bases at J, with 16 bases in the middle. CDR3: CASSSLQGVNEQYF. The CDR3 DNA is TGTGCCAGCAGCAGCCTACAGGGAGTTAACGAGCAGTACTTC.

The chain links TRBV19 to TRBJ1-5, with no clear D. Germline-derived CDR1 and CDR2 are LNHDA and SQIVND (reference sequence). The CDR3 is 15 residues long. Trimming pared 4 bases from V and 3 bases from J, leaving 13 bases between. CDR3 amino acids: CASSTPHTINQPQHF. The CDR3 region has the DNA TGTGCCAGTAGTACCCCTCACACTATCAATCAGCCCCAGCATTTT.

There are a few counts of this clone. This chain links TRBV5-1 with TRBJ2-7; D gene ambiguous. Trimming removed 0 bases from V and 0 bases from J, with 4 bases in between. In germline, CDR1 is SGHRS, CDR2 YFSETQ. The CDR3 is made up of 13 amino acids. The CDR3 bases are TGCGCCAGCAGCTTGGTCAGCTCCTACGAGCAGTACTTC. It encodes CASSLVSSYEQYF. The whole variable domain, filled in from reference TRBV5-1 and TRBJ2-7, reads KAGVTQTPRYLIKTRGQQVTLSCSPISGHRSVSWYQQTPGQGLQFLFEYFSETQRNKGNFPGRFSGRQFSNSRSEMNVSTLELGDSALYLCASSLVSSYEQYFGPGTRLTVT.

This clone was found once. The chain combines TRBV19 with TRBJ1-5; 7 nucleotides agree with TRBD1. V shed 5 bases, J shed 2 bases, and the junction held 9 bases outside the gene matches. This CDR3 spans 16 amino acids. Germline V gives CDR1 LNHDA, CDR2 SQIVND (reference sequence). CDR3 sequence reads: CASSPSTGFRNQPQHF. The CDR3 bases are TGTGCCAGTAGTCCCTCGACAGGGTTCCGCAATCAGCCCCAGCATTTT.

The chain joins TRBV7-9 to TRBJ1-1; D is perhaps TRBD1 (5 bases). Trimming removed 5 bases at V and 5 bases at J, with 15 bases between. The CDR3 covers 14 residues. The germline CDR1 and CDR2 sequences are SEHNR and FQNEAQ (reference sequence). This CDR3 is CASSLGGVRTEAFF. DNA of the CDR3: TGTGCCAGCAGCCTTGGGGGAGTGCGGACTGAAGCTTTCTTT.

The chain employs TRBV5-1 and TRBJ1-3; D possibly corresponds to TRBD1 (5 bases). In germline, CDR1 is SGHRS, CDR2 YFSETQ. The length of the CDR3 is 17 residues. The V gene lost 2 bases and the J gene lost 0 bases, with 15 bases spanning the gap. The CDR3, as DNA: TGCGCCAGCAGCTTTGGGACTACTCCCGACTCTGGAAACACCATATATTTT. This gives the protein CASSFGTTPDSGNTIYF.

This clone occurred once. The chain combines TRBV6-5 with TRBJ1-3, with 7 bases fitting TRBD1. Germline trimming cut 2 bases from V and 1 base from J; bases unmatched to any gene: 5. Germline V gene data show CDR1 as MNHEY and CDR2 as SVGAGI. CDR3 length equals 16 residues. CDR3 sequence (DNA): TGTGCCAGCAGTTACCTAGGACAGGCATCTGGAAACACCATATATTTT. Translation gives CASSYLGQASGNTIYF.

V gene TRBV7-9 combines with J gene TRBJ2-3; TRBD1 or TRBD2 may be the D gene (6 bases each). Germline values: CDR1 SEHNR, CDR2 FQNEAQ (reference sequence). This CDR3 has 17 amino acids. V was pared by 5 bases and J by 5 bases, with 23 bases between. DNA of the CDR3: TGTGCCAGCAGCCCCCACTCTCCGGGGGACATCCGAGATACGCAGTATTTT. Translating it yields CASSPHSPGDIRDTQYF.

The CDR3 sequence is CASSYIAGGYTF. For the CDR3, the DNA is TGTGCCAGCAGTTACATCGCGGGCGGCTACACCTTC. The J gene is TRBJ1-2, the V gene TRBV6-5; D is ambiguous. CDR1 and CDR2 (germline): MNHEY, SVGAGI. Trimming took off 2 bases at V and 8 bases at J, with 9 bases between the two ends. CDR3 length: 12 amino acids.

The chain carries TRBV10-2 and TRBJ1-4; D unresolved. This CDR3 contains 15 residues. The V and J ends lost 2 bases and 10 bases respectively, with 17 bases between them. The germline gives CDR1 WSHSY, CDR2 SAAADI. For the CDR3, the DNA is TGCGCCAGCAGTGAGCCGACAAAGTCGGAATCAAAACTGTTTTTT. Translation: CASSEPTKSESKLFF.

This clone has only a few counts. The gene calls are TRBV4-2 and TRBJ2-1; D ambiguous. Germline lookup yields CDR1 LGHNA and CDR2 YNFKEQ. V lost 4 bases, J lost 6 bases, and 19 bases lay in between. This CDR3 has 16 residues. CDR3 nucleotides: TGTGCCAGCAGCCCTCAGCCGGGCCTCCCTCCCAATGAGCAGTTCTTC. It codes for CASSPQPGLPPNEQFF.

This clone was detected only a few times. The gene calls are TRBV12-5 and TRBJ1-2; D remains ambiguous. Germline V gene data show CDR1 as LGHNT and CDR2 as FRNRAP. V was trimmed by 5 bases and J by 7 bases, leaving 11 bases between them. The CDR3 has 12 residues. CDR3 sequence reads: CASGPLCCGYTF. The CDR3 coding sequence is TGTGCTAGTGGTCCCCTGTGCTGTGGCTACACCTTC.

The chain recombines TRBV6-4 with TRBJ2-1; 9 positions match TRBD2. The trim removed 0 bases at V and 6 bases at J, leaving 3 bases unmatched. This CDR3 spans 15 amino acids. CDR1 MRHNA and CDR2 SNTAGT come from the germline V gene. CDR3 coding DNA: TGTGCCAGCAGTGACTCGGCGGGGGGGCCCAATGAGCAGTTCTTC. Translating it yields CASSDSAGGPNEQFF.

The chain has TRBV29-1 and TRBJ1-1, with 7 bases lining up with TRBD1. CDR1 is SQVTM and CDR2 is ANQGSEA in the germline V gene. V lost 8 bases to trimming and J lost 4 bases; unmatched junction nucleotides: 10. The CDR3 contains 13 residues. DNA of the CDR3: TGCAGCCCCACAGGGGACGGTGGCACTGAAGCTTTCTTT. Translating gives CSPTGDGGTEAFF.

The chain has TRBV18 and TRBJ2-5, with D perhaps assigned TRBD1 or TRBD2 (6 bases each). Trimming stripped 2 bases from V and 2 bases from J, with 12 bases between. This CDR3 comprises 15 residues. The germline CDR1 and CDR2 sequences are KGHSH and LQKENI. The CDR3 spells CASSPNRGLQETQYF. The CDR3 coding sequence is TGTGCCAGCTCACCAAACCGGGGGCTTCAAGAGACCCAGTACTTC.

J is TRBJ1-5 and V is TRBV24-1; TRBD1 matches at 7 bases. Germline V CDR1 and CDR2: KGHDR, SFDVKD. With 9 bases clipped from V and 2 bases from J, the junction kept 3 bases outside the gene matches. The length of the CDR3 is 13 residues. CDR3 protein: CATRGQGNQPQHF. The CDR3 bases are TGTGCCACCCGTGGACAGGGCAATCAGCCCCAGCATTTT.

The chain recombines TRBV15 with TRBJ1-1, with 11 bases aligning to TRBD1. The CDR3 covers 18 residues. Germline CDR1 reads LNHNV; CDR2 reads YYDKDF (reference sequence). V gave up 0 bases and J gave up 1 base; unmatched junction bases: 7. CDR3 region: CATSREFIGQGANTEAFF. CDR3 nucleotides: TGTGCCACCAGCAGAGAATTTATAGGACAGGGGGCGAACACTGAAGCTTTCTTT.

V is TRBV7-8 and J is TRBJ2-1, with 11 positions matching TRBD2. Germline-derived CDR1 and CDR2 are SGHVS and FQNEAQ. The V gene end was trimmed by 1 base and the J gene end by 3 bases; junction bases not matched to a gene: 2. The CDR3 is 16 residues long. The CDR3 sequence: CASSLVGTSGYNEQFF. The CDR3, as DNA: TGTGCCAGCAGCTTAGTAGGGACTAGCGGCTACAATGAGCAGTTCTTC. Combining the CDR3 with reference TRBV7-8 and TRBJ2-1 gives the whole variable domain GAGVSQSPRYKVAKRGQDVALRCDPISGHVSLFWYQQALGQGPEFLTYFQNEAQLDKSGLPSDRFFAERPEGSVSTLKIQRTQQEDSAVYLCASSLVGTSGYNEQFFGPGTRLTVL.

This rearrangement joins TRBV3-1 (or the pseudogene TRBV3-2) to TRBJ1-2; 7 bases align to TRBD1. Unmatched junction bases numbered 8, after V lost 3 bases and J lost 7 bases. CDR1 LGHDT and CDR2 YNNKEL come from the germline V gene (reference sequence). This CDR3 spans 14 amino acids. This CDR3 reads CASSHLGTEGGYTF. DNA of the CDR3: TGTGCCAGCAGCCATCTGGGGACAGAGGGTGGCTACACCTTC.

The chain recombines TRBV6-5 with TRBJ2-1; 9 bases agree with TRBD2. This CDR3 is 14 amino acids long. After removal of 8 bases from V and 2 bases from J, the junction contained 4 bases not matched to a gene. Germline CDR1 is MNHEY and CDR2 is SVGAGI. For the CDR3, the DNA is TGTGCCAGCGAGAGCGGGGGGACCTACAATGAGCAGTTCTTC. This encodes CASESGGTYNEQFF.

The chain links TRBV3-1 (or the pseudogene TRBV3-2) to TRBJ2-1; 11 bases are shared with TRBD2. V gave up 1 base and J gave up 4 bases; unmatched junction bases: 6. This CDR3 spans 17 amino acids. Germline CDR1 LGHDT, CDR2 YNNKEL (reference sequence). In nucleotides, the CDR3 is TGTGCCAGCAGCCAAGTTCACAGGACTAGCGGGTACAATGAGCAGTTCTTC. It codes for CASSQVHRTSGYNEQFF.